Shown below are 13 T cell receptor beta chains from a single sample sequenced in a study of cytomegalovirus exposure and HLA in healthy donors. Method: immunoSEQ multiplex PCR; TCRdb's copy keeps in-frame clones and lacks some. The table has more than 300,000 clones, about nine tenths seen once. What was sequenced was PBMCs. The receptors stem from a woman in her late teens or twenties in good health and CMV-seronegative.

The rearrangement uses TRBV4-3 and TRBJ2-5, with 8 nucleotides matching TRBD2. Germline V gene data show CDR1 as LGHNA and CDR2 as YSLEER. CDR3 size: 17 residues. V lost 1 base to trimming and J lost 2 bases; unmatched junction nucleotides: 9. CDR3 coding DNA: TGCGCCAGCAGCCAAGGTTTCGGGAGGGCGGATCAAGAGACCCAGTACTTC. This codes for CASSQGFGRADQETQYF.

This chain joins TRBV2 and TRBJ2-2, with 8 nucleotides matching TRBD1. This CDR3 region has 13 residues. Germline CDR1 SNHLY, CDR2 FYNNEI. V lost 8 bases and J lost 7; bases outside the gene matches: 6. As DNA, the CDR3 is TGTGCCAGCGCGGGACAGGCTGTCGGGGAGCTGTTTTTT. It is translated as CASAGQAVGELFF.

This sequence joins TRBV2 and TRBJ2-2, with TRBD1 as a possible D gene (7 bases). This CDR3 has 17 residues. From germline, CDR1 is SNHLY and CDR2 FYNNEI. The DNA for the CDR3 is TGTGCGGGGAAGCCAGGGGGGCGCCCCGCGAACACCGGGGAGCTGTTTTTT. Protein sequence: CAGKPGGRPANTGELFF. Full variable domain (missing parts from reference TRBV2 and TRBJ2-2): EPEVTQTPSHQVTQMGQEVILRCVPISNHLYFYWYRQILGQKVEFLVSFYNNEISEKSEIFDDQFSVERPDGSNFTLKIRSTKLEDSAMYFCAGKPGGRPANTGELFFGEGSRLTVL.

The genes are TRBV18 and TRBJ1-5; no clear D. V was trimmed by 5 bases and J by 1 base, leaving 6 bases between them. There are 13 residues in the CDR3. Germline CDR1 is KGHSH and CDR2 is LQKENI. The DNA for the CDR3 is TGTGCCAGCTCAACCTACAGCAATCAGCCCCAGCATTTT. Translating it yields CASSTYSNQPQHF. Based on the CDR3 plus reference TRBV18 and TRBJ1-5, the full variable domain is NAGVMQNPRHLVRRRGQEARLRCSPMKGHSHVYWYRQLPEEGLKFMVYLQKENIIDESGMPKERFSAEFPKEGPSILRIQQVVRGDSAAYFCASSTYSNQPQHFGDGTRLSIL.

This chain uses TRBV7-2 with TRBJ2-7; tentatively, D is TRBD1 (7 bases). CDR3 length: 16 amino acids. Germline V lookup: CDR1 SGHTA, CDR2 FQGNSA. V dropped 1 base and J dropped 3 bases, with 16 bases sitting between them. The CDR3 sequence: CASSLGWQGGVYEQYF. For the CDR3, the DNA is TGTGCCAGCAGCTTAGGTTGGCAGGGGGGCGTCTACGAGCAGTACTTC.

This clone was seen a few times. The gene calls are TRBV6-5 and TRBJ1-2; D call uncertain. Germline lookup yields CDR1 MNHEY and CDR2 SVGAGI. The CDR3 is made up of 13 amino acids. Trimming removed 7 bases from V and 4 bases from J, with 13 bases in between. CDR3: CASTYTAGYGYTF. The CDR3 nucleotides read TGTGCCAGCACCTACACCGCGGGCTATGGCTACACCTTC.

The chain couples TRBV27 to TRBJ2-1; 14 nucleotides line up with TRBD2. V shed 6 bases and J 0 bases; nucleotides not matched to a gene: 10. This CDR3 spans 19 amino acids. Germline CDR1 is MNHEY and CDR2 is SMNVEV (reference sequence). The CDR3 sequence is CASRKGLAGDTSSYNEQFF. DNA of the CDR3: TGTGCCAGCAGGAAGGGACTAGCGGGAGATACGAGCTCCTACAATGAGCAGTTCTTC.

V and J are TRBV19 and TRBJ2-7, with TRBD2 matching over 7 bases. V lost 5 bases, J lost 5 bases, and 9 bases stayed unmatched. The CDR3 is 14 amino acids. From germline, CDR1 is LNHDA and CDR2 SQIVND (reference sequence). CDR3 sequence (DNA): TGTGCCAGTAGTGCCACGGGACTATCCCACGAGCAGTACTTC. It codes for CASSATGLSHEQYF.

The chain couples TRBV5-4 to TRBJ1-2, with 7 bases aligning to TRBD1. The germline gives CDR1 SGHNT, CDR2 YYREEE (reference sequence). The CDR3 contains 16 residues. The V and J ends lost 7 bases and 5 bases, in that order; junction bases with no gene match: 17. CDR3 in DNA: TGTGCCAGCGGACAGGTGTCCCCCTACGGGGCATATGGCTACACCTTC. Protein sequence: CASGQVSPYGAYGYTF.

The chain is built from TRBV6-5 and TRBJ1-1; D remains ambiguous. The V gene lost 4 bases and the J gene lost 5 bases, with 11 bases spanning the gap. CDR1 and CDR2 from the germline V gene are MNHEY and SVGAGI. The CDR3 loop spans 13 amino acids. CDR3 DNA: TGTGCCAGCAGTTCACGAGGGAGGACTGAAGCTTTCTTT. Encoded protein: CASSSRGRTEAFF.

This rearrangement joins TRBV27 to TRBJ2-1; 8 bases align to TRBD2. The V gene end was trimmed by 4 bases and the J gene end by 7 bases; junction bases not matched to a gene: 3. Germline V lookup: CDR1 MNHEY, CDR2 SMNVEV (reference sequence). The CDR3 consists of 13 residues. CDR3 protein: CASSYGRANEQFF. CDR3 DNA: TGTGCCAGCAGTTACGGGAGGGCTAATGAGCAGTTCTTC.

The J gene is TRBJ2-7, the V gene TRBV18, with no clear D. Looked up from germline, CDR1 is KGHSH and CDR2 is LQKENI. This CDR3 has 14 amino acids. The germline V and J ends were trimmed by 3 bases and 3 bases, with 12 bases remaining between them. The CDR3 reads CASSPSGSLYEQYF. The CDR3 DNA sequence: TGTGCCAGCTCACCGTCTGGCAGTCTCTACGAGCAGTACTTC. The variable domain in full, completed from reference TRBV18 and TRBJ2-7, reads NAGVMQNPRHLVRRRGQEARLRCSPMKGHSHVYWYRQLPEEGLKFMVYLQKENIIDESGMPKERFSAEFPKEGPSILRIQQVVRGDSAAYFCASSPSGSLYEQYFGPGTRLTVT.

The chain employs TRBV29-1 and TRBJ1-2; a weak D match, TRBD1 (5 bases). V dropped 4 bases and J dropped 5 bases, with 14 bases sitting between them. The length of the CDR3 is 13 residues. Germline V gene data show CDR1 as SQVTM and CDR2 as ANQGSEA. CDR3 loop: CSVASGTGYGYTF. For the CDR3, the DNA is TGCAGCGTTGCTTCCGGGACTGGGTATGGCTACACCTTC.